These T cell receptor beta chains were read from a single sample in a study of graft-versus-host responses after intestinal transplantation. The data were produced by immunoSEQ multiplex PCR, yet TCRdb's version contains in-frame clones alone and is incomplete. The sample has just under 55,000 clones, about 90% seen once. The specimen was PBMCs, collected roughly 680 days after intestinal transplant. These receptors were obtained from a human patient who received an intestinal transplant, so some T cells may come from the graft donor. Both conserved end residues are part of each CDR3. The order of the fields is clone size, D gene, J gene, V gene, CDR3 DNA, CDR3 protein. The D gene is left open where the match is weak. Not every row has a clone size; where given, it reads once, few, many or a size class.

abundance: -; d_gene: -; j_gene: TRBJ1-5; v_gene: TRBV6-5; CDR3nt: TGTGCCAGCAGTTACGGATACAACAATCAGCCCCAGCATTTT; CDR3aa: CASSYGYNNQPQHF
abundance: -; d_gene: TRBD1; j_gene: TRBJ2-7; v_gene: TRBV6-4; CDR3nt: TGTGCCAGCAGTGACTCTGTAATATGGGACAGGATTATATACGAGCAGTACTTC; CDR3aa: CASSDSVIWDRIIYEQYF
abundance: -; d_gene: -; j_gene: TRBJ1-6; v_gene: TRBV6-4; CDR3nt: TGTGCCAGCAGTGACTACGGGACAAATAATTCACCCCTCCACTTT; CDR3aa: CASSDYGTNNSPLHF
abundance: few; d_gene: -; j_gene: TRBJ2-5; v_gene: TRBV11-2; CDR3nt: TGTGCCAGCAGCCTAACCCGGGAAGGGACCCAGTACTTC; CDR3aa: CASSLTREGTQYF
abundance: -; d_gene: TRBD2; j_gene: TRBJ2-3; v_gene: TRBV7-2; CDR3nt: TGTGCCAGCAGCTCTAGCGGGGCCCTCGGCACAGATACGCAGTATTTT; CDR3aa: CASSSSGALGTDTQYF
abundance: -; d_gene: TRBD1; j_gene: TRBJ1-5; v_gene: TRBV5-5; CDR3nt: TGTGCCAGCAGCTTTGGGACAGGTAATCAGCCCCAGCATTTT; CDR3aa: CASSFGTGNQPQHF
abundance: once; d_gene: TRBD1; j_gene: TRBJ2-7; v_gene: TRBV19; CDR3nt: TGTGCCAGTAGCCCGACAGGGGCGTTAACCTACGAGCAGTACTTC; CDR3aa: CASSPTGALTYEQYF
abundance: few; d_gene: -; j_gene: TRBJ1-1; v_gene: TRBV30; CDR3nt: TGTGCCTGGAGTTGGGAAACTGAAGCTTTCTTT; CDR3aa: CAWSWETEAFF
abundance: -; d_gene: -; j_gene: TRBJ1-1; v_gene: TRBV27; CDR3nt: TGTGCCAGCAGTCAGATGATAGGAATGCCTGAAGCTTTCTTT; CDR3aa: CASSQMIGMPEAFF
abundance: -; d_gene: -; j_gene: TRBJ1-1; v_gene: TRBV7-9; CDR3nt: TGTGCCAGCAGTCTACAGGGAGGGCACACTGAAGCTTTCTTT; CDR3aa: CASSLQGGHTEAFF
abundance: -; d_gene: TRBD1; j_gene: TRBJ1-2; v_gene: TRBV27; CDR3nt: TGTGCCAGCAGTCCCGGGACAGTCTATGGCTACACCTTC; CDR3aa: CASSPGTVYGYTF
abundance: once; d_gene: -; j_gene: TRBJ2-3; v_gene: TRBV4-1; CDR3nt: TGCGCCAGCAGCCAAGAGTTGCAGCAGGACTCTAGCACAGATACGCAGTATTTT; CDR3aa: CASSQELQQDSSTDTQYF
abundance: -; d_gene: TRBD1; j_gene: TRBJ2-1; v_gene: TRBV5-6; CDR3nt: TGTGCCAGTCAGGGGGTGCCGACCCGGTACAATGAGCAGTTCTTC; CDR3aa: CASQGVPTRYNEQFF
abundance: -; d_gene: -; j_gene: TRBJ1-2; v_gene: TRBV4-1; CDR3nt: TGCGCCAGCAGCTTATTTCCCCAGGGATTTGACTATGGCTACACCTTC; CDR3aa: CASSLFPQGFDYGYTF
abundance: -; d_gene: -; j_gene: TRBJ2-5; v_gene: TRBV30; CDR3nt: TGTGCCTGGCCGTTAAAGGTCGGGGGAGAAACGGAGACCCAGTACTTC; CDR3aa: CAWPLKVGGETETQYF
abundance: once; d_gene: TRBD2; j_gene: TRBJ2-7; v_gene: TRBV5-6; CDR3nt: TGTGCCAGCAGCTTTGCTTCTAGCGGGGGGGCTGGGTACGAGCAGTACTTC; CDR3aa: CASSFASSGGAGYEQYF
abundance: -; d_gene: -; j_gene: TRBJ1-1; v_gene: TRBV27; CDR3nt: TGTGCCAGCAGTTCCTCCCGGAACACTGAAGCTTTCTTT; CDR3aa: CASSSSRNTEAFF
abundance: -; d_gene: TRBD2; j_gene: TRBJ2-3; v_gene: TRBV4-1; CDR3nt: TGCGCCAGCAGTCACAGCGGGGGGGGCACAGATACGCAGTATTTT; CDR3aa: CASSHSGGGTDTQYF
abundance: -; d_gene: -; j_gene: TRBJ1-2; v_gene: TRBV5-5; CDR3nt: TGTGCCAGCAGCCCGCAGGGGCATGGTGGCTACACCTTC; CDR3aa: CASSPQGHGGYTF
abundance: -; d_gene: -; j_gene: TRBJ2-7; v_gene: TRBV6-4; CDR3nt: TGTGCCAGCAGTGACGGCTACGAGCAGTACTTC; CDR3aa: CASSDGYEQYF
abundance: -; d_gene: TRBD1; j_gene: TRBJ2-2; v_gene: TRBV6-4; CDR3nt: TGTGCCAGCAGCATAACAGGGGAAACCGGGGAGCTGTTTTTT; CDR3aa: CASSITGETGELFF
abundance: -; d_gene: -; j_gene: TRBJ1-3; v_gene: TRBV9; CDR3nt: TGTGCCAGCAGCGTAGTTGGGGCGCCTGGAAACACCATATATTTT; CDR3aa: CASSVVGAPGNTIYF
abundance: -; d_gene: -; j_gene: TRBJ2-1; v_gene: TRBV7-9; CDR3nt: TGTGCCAGCAGCGACGCAGAAGAGCAGTTCTTC; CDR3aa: CASSDAEEQFF
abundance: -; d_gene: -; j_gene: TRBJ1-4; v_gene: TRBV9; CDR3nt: TGTGCCAGCAGCCCCTTCAGCGGGGCGGTTGAAAAACTGTTTTTT; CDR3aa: CASSPFSGAVEKLFF
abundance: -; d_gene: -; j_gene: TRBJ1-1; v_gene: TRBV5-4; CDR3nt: TGTGCCAGCAGCTTCATGAACACTGAAGCTTTCTTT; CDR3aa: CASSFMNTEAFF
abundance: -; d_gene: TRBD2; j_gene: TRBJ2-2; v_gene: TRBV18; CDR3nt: TGTGCCAGCTCACCCTACGAAGCGGGGGTCACCGGGGAGCTGTTTTTT; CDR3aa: CASSPYEAGVTGELFF
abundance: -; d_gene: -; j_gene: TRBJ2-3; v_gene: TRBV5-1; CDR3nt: TGCGCCAGCAGCTTGGAGGCTGACCCCGCCCAGGGTACGCAGTATTTT; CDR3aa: CASSLEADPAQGTQYF
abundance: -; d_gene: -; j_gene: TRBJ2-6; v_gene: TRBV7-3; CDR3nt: TGTGCCAGCAGCGGGCCATCAGACGCTCAAAGTCGGGCCAACGTCCTGACTTTC; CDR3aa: CASSGPSDAQSRANVLTF
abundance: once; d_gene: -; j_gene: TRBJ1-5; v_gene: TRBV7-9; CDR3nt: TGTGCCAGCAGCTTAGGACTAAATCAGCCCCAGCATTTT; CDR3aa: CASSLGLNQPQHF
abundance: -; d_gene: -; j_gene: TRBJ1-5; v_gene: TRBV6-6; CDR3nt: TGTGCCAGCAGTTACTCAAAGCTGCAGGTCCGGCCCCAGCATTTT; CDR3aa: CASSYSKLQVRPQHF
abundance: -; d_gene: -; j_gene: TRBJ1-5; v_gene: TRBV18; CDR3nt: TGTGCCAGCTCACCCGGCAGAAATCAGCCCCAGCATTTT; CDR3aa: CASSPGRNQPQHF
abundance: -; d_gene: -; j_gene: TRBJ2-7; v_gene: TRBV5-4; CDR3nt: TGTGCCAGCAGTACAGGTAGCCGCGAGCAGTACTTC; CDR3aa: CASSTGSREQYF
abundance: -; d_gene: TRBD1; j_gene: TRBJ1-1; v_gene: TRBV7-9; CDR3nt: TGTGCCAGCAGCCAACGACAGGGTAACACTGAAGCTTTCTTT; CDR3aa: CASSQRQGNTEAFF
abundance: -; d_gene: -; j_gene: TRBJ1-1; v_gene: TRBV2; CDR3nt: TGTGCCAGCAGTGAAGCGCGGGGGGACACTGAAGCTTTCTTT; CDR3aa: CASSEARGDTEAFF
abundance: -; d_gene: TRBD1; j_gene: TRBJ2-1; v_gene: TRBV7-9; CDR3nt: TGTGCCAGCAACCTTGGGGACAGTTTGGTAGTTTGGGACAATGAGCAGTTCTTC; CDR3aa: CASNLGDSLVVWDNEQFF
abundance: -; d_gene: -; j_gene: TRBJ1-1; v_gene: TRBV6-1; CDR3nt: TGTGCCAGCAGCCCGGACACCATGAACACTGAAGCTTTCTTT; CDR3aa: CASSPDTMNTEAFF
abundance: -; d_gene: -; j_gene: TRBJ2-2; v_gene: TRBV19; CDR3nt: TGTGCCAGTAAGGGGGCCGGGGAGCTGTTTTTT; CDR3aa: CASKGAGELFF
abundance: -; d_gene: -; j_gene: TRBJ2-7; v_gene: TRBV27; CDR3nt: TGTGCCAGCAGTTTTGTTGCAGGGAACTACGAGCAGTACTTC; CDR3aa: CASSFVAGNYEQYF
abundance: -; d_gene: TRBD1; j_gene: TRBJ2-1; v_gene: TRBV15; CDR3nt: TGTGCCACCAGCAGAGAGTACAGGGGTCTTTACAATGAGCAGTTCTTC; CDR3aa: CATSREYRGLYNEQFF
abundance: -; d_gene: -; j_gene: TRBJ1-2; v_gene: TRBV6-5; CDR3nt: TGTGCCAGCAGCCCCCTTGGCGGGTGGGCTGGCTACACCTTC; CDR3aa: CASSPLGGWAGYTF
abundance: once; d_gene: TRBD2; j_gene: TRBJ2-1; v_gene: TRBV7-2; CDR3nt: TGTGCCAGCAGCTTACAGCGGGGGGGGATCAACAATGAGCAGTTCTTC; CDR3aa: CASSLQRGGINNEQFF
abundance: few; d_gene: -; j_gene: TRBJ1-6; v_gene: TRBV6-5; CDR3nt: TGTGCCAGCAGTCTCGACGGGAATTCACCCCTCCACTTT; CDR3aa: CASSLDGNSPLHF
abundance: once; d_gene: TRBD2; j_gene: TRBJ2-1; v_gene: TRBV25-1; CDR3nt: TGTGCCAGCAGTGACGCGGGGGGGCTCAATGAGCAGTTCTTC; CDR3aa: CASSDAGGLNEQFF
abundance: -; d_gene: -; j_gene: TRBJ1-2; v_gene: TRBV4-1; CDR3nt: TGCGCCAGCAGCCAAGGACCGGCGGGAGCTAACTATGGCTACACCTTC; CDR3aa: CASSQGPAGANYGYTF
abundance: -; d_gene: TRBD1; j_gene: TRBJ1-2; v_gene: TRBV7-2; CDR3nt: TGCGCCAGCAGCTTAGATGTATCGGACTACAGGGGATCTGGCTACACCTTC; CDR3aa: CASSLDVSDYRGSGYTF
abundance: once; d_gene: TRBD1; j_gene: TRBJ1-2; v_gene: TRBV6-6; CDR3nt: TGCGCCAGCAGTTTAAGGGGACAGGGGGCGCTTGGCTACACCTTC; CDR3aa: CASSLRGQGALGYTF
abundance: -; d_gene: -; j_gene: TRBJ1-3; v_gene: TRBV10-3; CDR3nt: TGTGCCACTGACAGTTCAGGGGATGGGAACACCATATATTTT; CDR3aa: CATDSSGDGNTIYF
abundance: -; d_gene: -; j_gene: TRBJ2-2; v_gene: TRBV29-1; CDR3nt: TGCAGCGTTGCCATGAATACCGGGGAGCTGTTTTTT; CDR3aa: CSVAMNTGELFF
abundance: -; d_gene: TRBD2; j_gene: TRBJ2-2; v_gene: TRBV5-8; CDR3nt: TGTGCCAGCAGCTTGAGAGCGGGGGGGCTCACCGGGGAGCTGTTTTTT; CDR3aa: CASSLRAGGLTGELFF
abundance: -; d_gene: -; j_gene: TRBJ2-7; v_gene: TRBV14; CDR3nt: TGTGCCAGCAGCCGGCGTCAGCGCGAGCAGTACTTC; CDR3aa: CASSRRQREQYF